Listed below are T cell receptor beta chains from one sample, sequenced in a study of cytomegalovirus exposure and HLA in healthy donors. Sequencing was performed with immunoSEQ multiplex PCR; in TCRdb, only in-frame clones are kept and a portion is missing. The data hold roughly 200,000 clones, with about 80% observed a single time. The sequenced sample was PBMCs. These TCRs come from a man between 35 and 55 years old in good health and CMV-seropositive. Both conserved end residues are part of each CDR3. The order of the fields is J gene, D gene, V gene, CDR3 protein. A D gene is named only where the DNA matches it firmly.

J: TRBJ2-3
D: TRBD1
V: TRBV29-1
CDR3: CSFRTGSTDTQYF

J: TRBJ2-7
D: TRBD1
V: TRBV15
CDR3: CATRQGATRFDSYEQYF

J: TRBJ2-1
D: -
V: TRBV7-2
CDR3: CASSLGAGASNEQFF

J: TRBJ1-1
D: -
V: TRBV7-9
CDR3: CASSLGQNMNTEAFF

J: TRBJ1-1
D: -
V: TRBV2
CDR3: CASSEARNTEAFF

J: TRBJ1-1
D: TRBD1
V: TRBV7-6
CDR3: CASRWTGDTEAFF

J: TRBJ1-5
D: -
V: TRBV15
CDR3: CATSRVGGHQPQHF

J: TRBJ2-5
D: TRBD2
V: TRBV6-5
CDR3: CASSRAGGQETQYF

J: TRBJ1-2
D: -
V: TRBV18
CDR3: CASSPEEGGYTF

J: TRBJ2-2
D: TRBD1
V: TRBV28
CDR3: CASSLGLDREAGELFF

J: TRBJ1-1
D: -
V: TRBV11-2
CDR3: CASSPRTAGPEAFF

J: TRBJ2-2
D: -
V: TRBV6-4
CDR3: CASSGSANTGELFF

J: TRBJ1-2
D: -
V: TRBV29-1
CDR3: CSVGQNYGYTF

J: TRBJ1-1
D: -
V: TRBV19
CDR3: CASTPRGENTEAFF

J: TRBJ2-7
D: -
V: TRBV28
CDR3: CASSYRVGRTEYF

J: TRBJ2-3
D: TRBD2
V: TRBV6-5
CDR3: CASSPGGGSTDTQYF

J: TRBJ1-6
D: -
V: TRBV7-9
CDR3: CASSPGGKDGSYNSPLHF

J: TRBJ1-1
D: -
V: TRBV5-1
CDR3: CASSLRVRVPRRGAFF

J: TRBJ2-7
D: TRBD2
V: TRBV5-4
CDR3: CASSTGTSGLYEQYF

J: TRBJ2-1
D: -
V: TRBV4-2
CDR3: CASSLDQTARYNEQFF

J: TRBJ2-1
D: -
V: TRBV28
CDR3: CASSFLTSWFF

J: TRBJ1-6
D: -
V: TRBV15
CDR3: CATSRDLQGNSPLHF

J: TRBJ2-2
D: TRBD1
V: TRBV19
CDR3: CASSTTGDTGELFF

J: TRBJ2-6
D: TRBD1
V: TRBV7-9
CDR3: CSSSSGGSSGANVLTF

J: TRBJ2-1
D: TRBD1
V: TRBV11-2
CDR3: CASSLGGQYNEQFF

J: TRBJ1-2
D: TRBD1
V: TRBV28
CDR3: CASSLNAGGSYGYTF

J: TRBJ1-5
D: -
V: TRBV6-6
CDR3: CASSPGGFGNQPQHF

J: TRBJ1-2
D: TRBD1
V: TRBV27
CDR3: CASSYDGTGIPYGYTF

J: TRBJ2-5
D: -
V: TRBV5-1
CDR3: CASSLGSGQETQYF

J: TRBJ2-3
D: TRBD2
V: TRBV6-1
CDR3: CASSDSGRGDTQYF

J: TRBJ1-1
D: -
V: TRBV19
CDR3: CASSIQGWAEAFF

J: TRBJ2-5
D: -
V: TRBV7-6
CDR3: CASSSLPSETQYF

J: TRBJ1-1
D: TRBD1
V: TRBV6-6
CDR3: CASSKGTANTEAFF

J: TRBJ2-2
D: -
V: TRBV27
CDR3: CASSAITGPFKSGELFF

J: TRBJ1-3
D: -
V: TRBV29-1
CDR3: CSAGEGRGGNTIYF

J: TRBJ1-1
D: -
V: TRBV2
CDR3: CASSDRGPRNTEAFF

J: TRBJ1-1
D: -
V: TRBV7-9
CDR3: CASSLGGHTEAFF

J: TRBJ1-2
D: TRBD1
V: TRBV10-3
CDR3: CAITRSKGQGAGYGYTF

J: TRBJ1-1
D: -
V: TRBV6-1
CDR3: CASRWGGTEAFF

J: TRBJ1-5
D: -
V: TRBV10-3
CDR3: CAIRATGNNQPQHF

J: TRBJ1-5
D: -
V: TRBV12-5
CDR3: CASGSGWVGSNQPQHF

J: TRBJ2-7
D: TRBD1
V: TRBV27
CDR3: CASSWGQGGLYEQYF

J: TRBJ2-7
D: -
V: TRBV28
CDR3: CASRGGGDEQYF

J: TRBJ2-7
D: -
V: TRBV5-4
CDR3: CASSTGGVGMEQYF

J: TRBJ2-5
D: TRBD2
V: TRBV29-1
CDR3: CSVGGASGYQETQYF

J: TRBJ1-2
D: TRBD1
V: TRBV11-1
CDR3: CASSSTGTGNYGYTF

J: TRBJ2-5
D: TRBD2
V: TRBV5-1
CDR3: CASSLKLAGESETQYF

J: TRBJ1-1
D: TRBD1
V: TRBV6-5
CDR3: CASRPTGVPEAFF